These T cell receptor beta chains were read from a single sample in a study of blood T cell repertoires in COVID-19. Repertoires were generated with immunoSEQ multiplex PCR, while TCRdb's copy carries only in-frame clones and drops some. The table shows more than 250,000 clones, with about 86% occurring only once. Sequences were obtained from peripheral blood. The receptors derive from a man between 18 and 29 years old with active or convalescent COVID-19. Each CDR3 is given without its conserved first and last residue.

J	V	length	CDR3
TRBJ1-6	TRBV5-4	15	ASSLWTGSSYNSPLH
TRBJ1-2	TRBV19	11	ASSIQINYGYT
TRBJ2-3	TRBV7-9	15	ASSLKRQGASTDTQY
TRBJ2-7	TRBV2	12	ATKPGTGNYEQY
TRBJ2-2	TRBV7-3	14	ASSLMSGGNTGELF
TRBJ1-4	TRBV4-1	14	ASSQEAGDRSRKLF
TRBJ2-5	TRBV5-1	12	ASSPTTGGETQY
TRBJ1-3	TRBV10-2	11	ASSPEGGNTIY
TRBJ2-3	TRBV3-1/TRBV3-2	15	ASSQDLLRGSTDTQY
TRBJ1-5	TRBV10-3	13	AISEGDRDDQPQH
TRBJ1-2	TRBV29-1	10	SVIGTEGGYT
TRBJ2-5	TRBV5-1	13	ASSSGTGLKETQY
TRBJ1-4	TRBV28	12	ASRQTGINEKLF
TRBJ1-1	TRBV13	14	ASSLTWGTPNTEAF
TRBJ2-5	TRBV20-1	11	SASSVNQETQY
TRBJ2-6	TRBV11-2	17	ASSRDRVSLSSGANVLT
TRBJ2-2	TRBV28	13	ASSPGQGATGELF
TRBJ2-1	TRBV5-1	15	ASSATGFHYVNNEQF
TRBJ2-7	TRBV4-1	11	ASSSGNSYEQY
TRBJ1-5	TRBV29-1	11	SVRQGPDQPQH
TRBJ2-1	TRBV24-1	13	ATSGTSGLYNEQF
TRBJ2-2	TRBV2	12	ASSEVGGTGELF
TRBJ2-1	TRBV9	15	ASSAPQGIWSYNEQF
TRBJ2-5	TRBV7-9	16	ASSLGPRRLPRGETQY
TRBJ2-7	TRBV5-5	9	ASSQGYEQY
TRBJ1-3	TRBV3-1/TRBV3-2	13	ASSHRDRGGNTIY
TRBJ2-5	TRBV7-3	15	ASSPGQGGVAQETQY
TRBJ1-2	TRBV19	11	ASSVGVLYGYT
TRBJ2-7	TRBV12-5	17	ASGLVPPKVAESSYEQY